The 22 T cell receptor beta chains in this list originate from one sample, sequenced in a study of blood T cells in healthy people across ages. With a J-beta primer mix and a sample-barcoded 5' primer, a second PCR ran about 6 to 11 cycles. TCRdb reprocessed the 5' RACE reads via MiXCR and lists one record per CDR3 protein. The sample has more than 800,000 distinct CDR3 sequences, around 43% seen once. Material for sequencing was blood. Receptors were obtained from a woman aged 55 to 70 in good health.

CDR3 DNA sequence: TGCAGTGCTATAACAGGGGGCGCTAGTGAAGCTTTCTTT. Encoded protein: CSAITGGASEAFF. V gene TRBV20-1 combines with J gene TRBJ1-1; 9 nucleotides align to TRBD1. The V segment lost 4 bases and the J segment 7 bases; nucleotides outside the gene matches: 7. The CDR3 is 13 residues long. CDR1 and CDR2 (germline): DFQATT, SNEGSKA (reference sequence).

There are a few counts of this clonotype. V gene TRBV5-1 combines with J gene TRBJ2-6, with D possibly matching TRBD1 (6 bases). The germline V and J ends were trimmed by 0 bases and 0 bases, with 13 bases remaining between them. CDR1 is SGHRS, CDR2 YFSETQ, per germline. The CDR3 loop spans 18 amino acids. This CDR3 reads CASSLVSGDISGANVLTF. The CDR3, as DNA: TGCGCCAGCAGCTTGGTGTCAGGGGACATCTCTGGGGCCAACGTCCTGACTTTC. Together with reference TRBV5-1 and TRBJ2-6, the CDR3 gives the full variable domain: KAGVTQTPRYLIKTRGQQVTLSCSPISGHRSVSWYQQTPGQGLQFLFEYFSETQRNKGNFPGRFSGRQFSNSRSEMNVSTLELGDSALYLCASSLVSGDISGANVLTFGAGSRLTVL.

The V and J genes are TRBV3-1 and TRBJ2-7, with 9 nucleotides matching TRBD2. Germline assignment: CDR1 LGHDT and CDR2 YNNKEL (reference sequence). The CDR3 is made up of 17 amino acids. V was pared by 4 bases and J by 2 bases, with 12 bases of the junction left unmatched. For the CDR3, the DNA is TGTGCCAGCAGCCCCAAGGGTAGCGGGAGTATCACCTACGAGCAGTACTTC. It is translated as CASSPKGSGSITYEQYF.

Only a few counts were recorded for this clonotype. Being one base from a much bigger clone, this may be a read error. The chain employs TRBV20-1 and TRBJ1-5, with TRBD1 as a possible D gene (6 bases). Trimming took 4 bases from V and 2 from J, leaving 15 bases between them. This CDR3 has 15 residues. Germline-derived CDR1 and CDR2 are DFQATT and SNEGSKA (reference sequence). The CDR3 here is CSATPGGAGNQPQHF. Written as DNA, the CDR3 is TGCAGTGCTACCCCGGGGGGGGCCGGCAATCAGCCCCAGCATTTT.

Comment on this clonotype: One base away lies a much larger clone, so this may be a sequencing read error. J is TRBJ2-5 and V is TRBV6-2 or TRBV6-3, with D perhaps given as TRBD1 or TRBD2 (5 bases each). With 6 bases removed from V and 1 base from J, the gap between germline ends came to 12 bases. Germline-derived CDR1 and CDR2 are MNHEY and SVGEGT. The CDR3 runs to 14 residues. The DNA of the CDR3 is TGTGCCAGCAGGAAAATCGGGGCCCAAGAGACCCAGTACTTC. Amino acids: CASRKIGAQETQYF.

This clonotype has a handful of counts. The chain has TRBV4-1 and TRBJ2-5; D is undetermined. The J call may be mistaken, given a closer DNA end match to TRBJ2-7. The CDR3 has 15 residues. The germline V gene encodes CDR1 MGHRA and CDR2 YSYEKL. The CDR3 region has the DNA TGCGCCAGCAGCCCTCAATGGGGTCTACCCTACGAGCAGTACTTC. This gives the protein CASSPQWGLPYEQYF.

This clonotype came up a few times. Germline and junction disagree at one end, which may indicate a read error. The chain links TRBV4-1 to TRBJ2-7, with D possibly matching TRBD1 (5 bases). Germline assignment: CDR1 MGHRA and CDR2 YSYEKL. This CDR3 has 15 residues. CDR3: CASSQEPGSSYEQYF. The CDR3 DNA follows: TGTGCCAGCAGCCAAGAGCCAGGGTCCTCCTACGAGCAGTACTTC.

Regarding this clonotype: This may stem from a read error, because a much larger clone lies one nucleotide away. This chain connects TRBV4-3 to TRBJ2-1; D is uncertain. Germline assignment: CDR1 LGHNA and CDR2 YSLEER. The CDR3 consists of 17 residues. V was shortened by 0 bases and J by 0 bases, with 12 bases between the two germline ends. The CDR3 bases are TGCGCCAGCAGCCAAGAGCTGGGCGTTAGCTCCTACAATGAGCAGTTCTTC. Residues: CASSQELGVSSYNEQFF.

In DNA form, the CDR3 reads TGTGCCAGCAGCTCAAAGGGGATTTACTACGAGCAGTACTTC. As protein: CASSSKGIYYEQYF. This chain links TRBV7-9 with TRBJ2-7, with D possibly being TRBD1 (5 bases). V shed 4 bases and J shed 3 bases, with 13 bases lying between them. The CDR3 consists of 14 residues. The germline CDR1 and CDR2 sequences are SEHNR and FQNEAQ (reference sequence).

This chain connects TRBV20-1 to TRBJ2-5, with D maybe TRBD1 (6 bases). The CDR3 spans 14 residues. Germline loops: CDR1 DFQATT, CDR2 SNEGSKA (reference sequence). V was pared by 1 base and J by 11 bases, with 20 bases between. CDR3 DNA sequence: TGCAGTGCTAGAGTGGGCCGAGGACAGAGAGAGCAGTACTTC. Translation gives CSARVGRGQREQYF.

The V and J genes are TRBV5-1 and TRBJ1-4; tentative D call: TRBD1 (5 bases). This CDR3 contains 17 residues. Trimming pared 0 bases from V and 7 bases from J, leaving 19 bases between. Per the germline V gene, CDR1 is SGHRS and CDR2 is YFSETQ. The CDR3 loop is CASSLGDGGGTTEKLFF. CDR3 bases: TGCGCCAGCAGCTTGGGGGACGGTGGTGGGACCACTGAAAAACTGTTTTTT. The variable domain in full, completed from reference TRBV5-1 and TRBJ1-4, reads KAGVTQTPRYLIKTRGQQVTLSCSPISGHRSVSWYQQTPGQGLQFLFEYFSETQRNKGNFPGRFSGRQFSNSRSEMNVSTLELGDSALYLCASSLGDGGGTTEKLFFGSGTQLSVL.

The gene calls are TRBV29-1 and TRBJ2-3; 7 bases align to TRBD2. The germline V gene encodes CDR1 SQVTM and CDR2 ANQGSEA. CDR3 length: 14 residues. With V trimmed by 4 bases and J by 0 bases, 4 bases remained unmatched. The CDR3 loop is CSVGASGSTDTQYF. The CDR3 DNA sequence: TGCAGCGTTGGGGCTAGCGGCAGCACAGATACGCAGTATTTT.

The rearrangement joins TRBV6-1 to TRBJ1-1; no definite D call. Trimming pared 8 bases from V and 5 bases from J, leaving 12 bases between. The CDR3 length is 12 residues. In germline, CDR1 is MNHNS, CDR2 SASEGT. This chain's CDR3 is CASYSFGTEAFF. Written as DNA, the CDR3 is TGTGCCAGCTATTCGTTCGGGACTGAAGCTTTCTTT.

This clonotype has more than one count but fewer than ten. V and J are TRBV5-1 and TRBJ2-7; D may correspond to TRBD1 or TRBD2 (7 bases each). This CDR3 contains 15 residues. CDR1 is SGHRS and CDR2 is YFSETQ in the germline V gene. Trimming took off 5 bases at V and 7 bases at J, with 22 bases between the two ends. The CDR3 sequence is CASSPREGAPGEQYF. As DNA, the CDR3 is TGCGCCAGCAGTCCCAGGGAGGGGGCACCCGGTGAGCAGTACTTC.

The table lists this clonotype with a count of one. This chain joins TRBV7-9 and TRBJ2-5; 14 nucleotides align to TRBD2. CDR1 and CDR2 (germline): SEHNR, FQNEAQ (reference sequence). There are 17 residues in the CDR3. Trimming took 2 bases from V and 11 from J; bases not matched to a gene: 13. The chain's CDR3 is CASSLSMGLAGDHEQYF. The CDR3 bases are TGTGCCAGCAGCTTAAGTATGGGACTAGCGGGAGATCATGAGCAGTACTTC.

Only a few counts were recorded for this clonotype. The rearrangement links TRBV7-7 to TRBJ2-5, with D possibly matching TRBD2 (5 bases). The CDR3 length is 15 residues. Germline V gene sequence: CDR1 SSHAT, CDR2 FNYEAQ (reference sequence). V lost 4 bases, J lost 3 bases, and 15 bases lay in between. CDR3 in amino acids: CASSSLRTGKETQYF. DNA for the CDR3: TGTGCCAGCAGCTCGCTACGAACGGGGAAAGAGACCCAGTACTTC.

This clonotype has more than one count but fewer than ten. The chain combines TRBV25-1 with TRBJ2-7; no firm D call. This CDR3 is built from 13 residues. Germline CDR1 is MGHDK and CDR2 is SYGVNS. The V end lost 1 base, the J end lost 3 bases, and 7 bases lay between the germline ends. CDR3 DNA sequence: TGTGCCAGCAGTGAATTTAAGAGCTACGAGCAGTACTTC. Translation: CASSEFKSYEQYF.

This chain connects TRBV14 to TRBJ2-7; possibly TRBD1 for D (6 bases). This CDR3 is built from 15 residues. V shed 4 bases and J shed 0 bases, with 13 bases lying between them. Per germline, CDR1 SGHDN and CDR2 FVKESK. In DNA, the CDR3 is TGTGCCAGCAGCCTCGGAACAGGGCGCTCCTACGAGCAGTACTTC. It encodes CASSLGTGRSYEQYF. Looking up the rest from reference TRBV14 and TRBJ2-7 gives the full variable domain: EAGVTQFPSHSVIEKGQTVTLRCDPISGHDNLYWYRRVMGKEIKFLLHFVKESKQDESGMPNNRFLAERTGGTYSTLKVQPAELEDSGVYFCASSLGTGRSYEQYFGPGTRLTVT.

This clonotype was recorded at least ten times. The rearrangement joins TRBV7-2 to TRBJ2-5, with D uncertain. Per the germline V gene, CDR1 is SGHTA and CDR2 is FQGNSA. Trimming removed 3 bases at V and 5 bases at J, with 10 bases between. This CDR3 has 13 residues. The CDR3, as DNA: TGTGCCAGCAGCTTGGTGGTCGGGGAGACCCAGTACTTC. It yields the protein CASSLVVGETQYF.

This clonotype was seen a handful of times. The gene calls are TRBV13 and TRBJ2-7; D is unresolved. The V gene lost 0 bases and the J gene lost 1 base, with 16 bases spanning the gap. This CDR3 has 17 residues. Per the germline V gene, CDR1 is PRHDT and CDR2 is FYEKMQ (reference sequence). The CDR3 sequence is CASSLGLRTGTSYEQYF. For the CDR3, the DNA is TGTGCCAGCAGCTTAGGTCTGAGGACCGGCACTTCCTACGAGCAGTACTTC.

This clonotype was seen more than once but under ten times. The CDR3: CASSLLAGRNEQFF. CDR3 DNA: TGTGCCAGCAGCCTACTAGCGGGTCGGAATGAGCAGTTCTTC. The rearrangement links TRBV28 to TRBJ2-1; 9 nucleotides align to TRBD2. Germline values: CDR1 MDHEN, CDR2 SYDVKM. The CDR3 totals 14 residues. Germline trimming cut 6 bases from V and 7 bases from J; bases unmatched to any gene: 7.

The V gene is TRBV20-1, the J gene TRBJ2-7, with D possibly matching TRBD2 (6 bases). Germline lookup yields CDR1 DFQATT and CDR2 SNEGSKA (reference sequence). The length of the CDR3 is 14 residues. The germline V and J ends were trimmed by 6 bases and 1 base, with 16 bases remaining between them. This chain's CDR3 is CSALRGGSSYEQYF. The CDR3, as DNA: TGCAGTGCCCTGCGGGGAGGCAGTTCCTACGAGCAGTACTTC.